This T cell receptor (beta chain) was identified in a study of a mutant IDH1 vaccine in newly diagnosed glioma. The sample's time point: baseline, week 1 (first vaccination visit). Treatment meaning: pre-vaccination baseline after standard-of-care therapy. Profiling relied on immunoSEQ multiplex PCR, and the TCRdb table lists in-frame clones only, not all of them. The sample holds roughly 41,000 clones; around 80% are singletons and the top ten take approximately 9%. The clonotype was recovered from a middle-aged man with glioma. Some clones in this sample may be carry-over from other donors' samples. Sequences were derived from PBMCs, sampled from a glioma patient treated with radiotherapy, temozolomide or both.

CDR3 bases: TGTGCCAGCAGCGTAGTCGGGGGGTCAAACATTCAGTACTTC. Translating gives CASSVVGGSNIQYF. The chain employs TRBV9 and TRBJ2-4, with TRBD2 identical over 7 bases. V lost 0 bases to trimming and J lost 6 bases; unmatched junction nucleotides: 3. The CDR3 spans 14 residues. Germline assignment: CDR1 SGDLS and CDR2 YYNGEE.